The rows below give T cell receptor beta chains drawn from one sample of a study of blood T cell repertoires in COVID-19. Measured with immunoSEQ multiplex PCR; TCRdb has only the in-frame clones, and not every one. Here the sample spans some 190,000 clones, approximately 80% being singletons. Sequencing used PBMCs or T cells enriched from blood (not recorded which). These TCRs come from a man aged 60 to 75 who had been exposed to COVID-19. Each CDR3 is given with its conserved first and last residue. The order of the fields is V gene, J gene, clone size, D gene, CDR3 protein, CDR3 DNA. A D gene is named only where the DNA matches it firmly. Rows may omit the clone size; those that give it use once, few, many or a size class.

V: TRBV30
J: TRBJ1-3
size: NA
D: NA
CDR3: CAWEGQSSGNTIYF
DNA: TGTGCCTGGGAAGGACAGAGCTCTGGAAACACCATATATTTT

V: TRBV7-2
J: TRBJ2-5
size: NA
D: NA
CDR3: CASSLKGPETQYF
DNA: TGTGCCAGCAGTTTGAAGGGGCCCGAGACCCAGTACTTC

V: TRBV10-3
J: TRBJ1-1
size: NA
D: TRBD1
CDR3: CAIRPTGTDTEAFF
DNA: TGTGCCATCAGACCGACAGGGACAGATACTGAAGCTTTCTTT

V: TRBV7-8
J: TRBJ2-1
size: NA
D: NA
CDR3: CASSLRGGSHYNEQFF
DNA: TGTGCCAGCAGCTTAAGGGGAGGCAGTCACTACAATGAGCAGTTCTTC

V: TRBV19
J: TRBJ2-7
size: NA
D: TRBD2
CDR3: CASSPQTSGSYEQYF
DNA: TGTGCCAGTAGCCCTCAGACTAGCGGTTCCTACGAGCAGTACTTC

V: TRBV27
J: TRBJ2-5
size: few
D: NA
CDR3: CASSLSRGRETQYF
DNA: TGTGCCAGCAGTTTATCAAGGGGTCGCGAGACCCAGTACTTC

V: TRBV7-2
J: TRBJ1-3
size: NA
D: NA
CDR3: CASSFISSGENTIYF
DNA: TGTGCCAGCAGCTTTATCTCGTCCGGTGAAAACACCATATATTTT

V: TRBV30
J: TRBJ2-3
size: NA
D: TRBD2
CDR3: CAWSRLAGGISTDTQYF
DNA: TGTGCCTGGAGTCGGCTAGCGGGAGGAATTAGCACAGATACGCAGTATTTT

V: TRBV24-1
J: TRBJ2-1
size: NA
D: TRBD1
CDR3: CATSDTTGDSYNEQFF
DNA: TGTGCCACCAGTGACACTACAGGGGACTCCTACAATGAGCAGTTCTTC

V: TRBV7-2
J: TRBJ2-7
size: NA
D: NA
CDR3: CASSLATYEQYF
DNA: TGTGCCAGCAGCTTAGCTACCTACGAGCAGTACTTC

V: TRBV11-3
J: TRBJ1-4
size: NA
D: NA
CDR3: CASSPRTATNEKLFF
DNA: TGTGCCAGCAGCCCCCGGACAGCAACTAATGAAAAACTGTTTTTT

V: TRBV24-1
J: TRBJ2-3
size: NA
D: TRBD1
CDR3: CATSDTGTADTQYF
DNA: TGTGCCACCAGTGATACCGGGACAGCAGATACGCAGTATTTT

V: TRBV4-1
J: TRBJ2-3
size: NA
D: TRBD2
CDR3: CASSPSHAGGADTQYF
DNA: TGCGCCAGCAGCCCTTCTCACGCGGGAGGTGCCGATACGCAGTATTTT

V: TRBV27
J: TRBJ1-2
size: NA
D: NA
CDR3: CASSLRGFAYGYTF
DNA: TGTGCCAGCAGTTTAAGGGGATTTGCCTATGGCTACACCTTC

V: TRBV5-1
J: TRBJ2-5
size: NA
D: TRBD2
CDR3: CASSITSGAGETQYF
DNA: TGCGCCAGCAGCATAACTAGCGGCGCGGGGGAGACCCAGTACTTC

V: TRBV10-2
J: TRBJ1-5
size: NA
D: NA
CDR3: CASSRQYSNQPQHF
DNA: TGCGCCAGCAGTCGACAGTATAGCAATCAGCCCCAGCATTTT

V: TRBV30
J: TRBJ1-5
size: NA
D: TRBD1
CDR3: CAWSVWAGGPSDQPQHF
DNA: TGTGCCTGGAGTGTATGGGCAGGGGGCCCGTCTGACCAGCCCCAGCATTTT